Sequencing of this T cell receptor (beta chain) was carried out in a study of beta chain features in type 1 diabetes. Per germline, CDR1 SGHNT and CDR2 YYREEE (reference sequence). V was trimmed by 4 bases and J by 5 bases, leaving 19 bases between them. The CDR3 has 16 residues. TCRB transcripts that were expressed got sequenced, as all of the isolated RNA had been reverse transcribed. Some clones are missing from TCRdb's copy, which holds only in-frame ones; the method was immunoSEQ multiplex PCR. The repertoire has approximately 470,000 clones, roughly 30% of them found once; the top ten carry roughly 0.066%.

Sequences were obtained from naive CD4+ T cells from blood. The genes are TRBV5-4 and TRBJ2-1; D is possibly TRBD1 or TRBD2 (5 bases each). The clonotype comes from a man aged 18 to 29 in good health. The CDR3, as DNA: TGTGCCAGCAGCGTTCCGGGACCCAGACTAAACAATGAGCAGTTCTTC. Translated: CASSVPGPRLNNEQFF. Full variable domain (rest looked up from reference TRBV5-4 and TRBJ2-1): ETGVTQSPTHLIKTRGQQVTLRCSSQSGHNTVSWYQQALGQGPQFIFQYYREEENGRGNFPPRFSGLQFPNYSSELNVNALELDDSALYLCASSVPGPRLNNEQFFGPGTRLTVL.